What follows are 31 T cell receptor beta chains derived from one specimen sequenced in a study of control samples from healthy donors and cancer patients. Libraries were prepared by immunoSEQ multiplex PCR; TCRdb keeps only in-frame clonotypes and omits some of them. The sample includes 150,000 to 200,000 clones, around 90% of them seen just once. The sample taken for sequencing was blood. The receptors here all came from a man aged 25-40 years in good health.

The chain is built from TRBV10-3 and TRBJ2-5; TRBD2 matches at 12 bases. This CDR3 is 17 amino acids long. From germline, CDR1 is ENHRY and CDR2 SYGVKD. Germline trimming cut 3 bases from V and 4 bases from J; bases unmatched to any gene: 9. DNA of the CDR3: TGTGCCATCAGTGATAGACAACTAGCGGGGGGCGGAGAGACCCAGTACTTC. Residues: CAISDRQLAGGGETQYF.

V usage is TRBV7-2 and J usage is TRBJ1-4; D unresolved. CDR1 SGHTA and CDR2 FQGNSA come from the germline V gene. CDR3 length: 15 residues. The ends were cut back, 6 bases at V and 8 bases at J, with 19 bases in the middle. The CDR3 is CASSPRASRGEKLFF. The DNA for the CDR3 is TGTGCCAGCAGTCCTAGGGCCTCCAGAGGCGAAAAACTGTTTTTT.

The J gene is TRBJ2-7, the V gene TRBV3-1 (or the pseudogene TRBV3-2); D is unresolved. Germline lookup yields CDR1 LGHDT and CDR2 YNNKEL (reference sequence). V lost 6 bases and J lost 0, with 9 bases in between. CDR3 size: 13 residues. CDR3 amino acids: CASRAAFSYEQYF. The CDR3 nucleotides are TGTGCCAGCAGGGCGGCCTTCTCCTACGAGCAGTACTTC.

This chain uses TRBV9 with TRBJ1-2; D possibly corresponds to TRBD1 (6 bases). The CDR3 extends over 15 amino acids. CDR1 and CDR2 from the germline V gene are SGDLS and YYNGEE. V lost 0 bases, J lost 7 bases, and 16 bases lay in between. The CDR3 coding sequence is TGTGCCAGCAGCGTAGAGGGGGTAGGAGGGGCTGGCTACACCTTC. Protein product: CASSVEGVGGAGYTF.

The gene calls are TRBV4-1 and TRBJ2-2; 7 nucleotides agree with TRBD2. The CDR3 sequence is 15 residues long. The germline CDR1 and CDR2 sequences are MGHRA and YSYEKL. V lost 5 bases and J lost 0; bases outside the gene matches: 3. The CDR3: CASSNLAANTGELFF. For the CDR3, the DNA is TGCGCCAGCAGCAATCTAGCGGCGAACACCGGGGAGCTGTTTTTT.

The J gene is TRBJ1-1, the V gene TRBV27; unclear D gene. There are 13 residues in the CDR3. Germline V gene lookup returns CDR1 MNHEY and CDR2 SMNVEV (reference sequence). The V and J ends lost 4 bases and 5 bases respectively, with 11 bases between them. The CDR3 sequence: CASSSGPGTEAFF. The CDR3 coding sequence is TGTGCCAGCAGTTCGGGCCCTGGAACTGAAGCTTTCTTT.

The CDR3 nucleotides read TGTGCCAGCAGCGCTTTGCCTAGTCTGGACGAGCAGTACTTC. It encodes CASSALPSLDEQYF. V usage is TRBV27 and J usage is TRBJ2-7; D remains ambiguous. V was pared by 6 bases and J by 5 bases, with 17 bases between. Per the germline V gene, CDR1 is MNHEY and CDR2 is SMNVEV (reference sequence). This CDR3 spans 14 amino acids.

J is TRBJ1-3 and V is TRBV5-1; TRBD1 matches 8 bases. Losses at the gene ends were 3 bases for V and 0 bases for J; bases not matched to a gene: 8. Per germline, CDR1 SGHRS and CDR2 YFSETQ. The CDR3 is 17 residues long. The CDR3 sequence: CASSSDRDYSSGNTIYF. Written as DNA, the CDR3 is TGCGCCAGCAGCTCGGACAGGGATTATTCCTCTGGAAACACCATATATTTT. The full variable domain, rest sourced from reference TRBV5-1 and TRBJ1-3, is KAGVTQTPRYLIKTRGQQVTLSCSPISGHRSVSWYQQTPGQGLQFLFEYFSETQRNKGNFPGRFSGRQFSNSRSEMNVSTLELGDSALYLCASSSDRDYSSGNTIYFGEGSWLTVV.

J is TRBJ2-7 and V is TRBV7-4, with TRBD2 identical over 15 bases. Germline CDR1 SGHVT, CDR2 SQSDAQ. This CDR3 is built from 21 residues. Trimming cost V 5 bases and J 1 base; bases outside gene matches: 18. DNA of the CDR3: TGTGCCAGCAGCGTAATCCCCCCAGGACTAGCGGGGGGGCATAGTTCCTACGAGCAGTACTTC. It encodes CASSVIPPGLAGGHSSYEQYF.

The V and J genes are TRBV12-3 or TRBV12-4 and TRBJ1-1; D is possibly TRBD1 (6 bases). The CDR3 extends over 13 amino acids. Trimming took off 3 bases at V and 6 bases at J, with 11 bases between the two ends. This CDR3 reads CASSFRQGSEAFF. The CDR3 DNA reads as TGTGCCAGCAGTTTCAGGCAGGGGTCTGAAGCTTTCTTT.

The chain links TRBV9 to TRBJ1-2; D is undetermined. The germline V and J ends were trimmed by 4 bases and 3 bases, with 13 bases remaining between them. The length of the CDR3 is 14 residues. Germline loops: CDR1 SGDLS, CDR2 YYNGEE. The CDR3 here is CASSRQETDYGYTF. For the CDR3, the DNA is TGTGCCAGCAGCCGTCAGGAGACGGACTATGGCTACACCTTC.

This chain joins TRBV4-2 and TRBJ2-5; 10 bases are shared with TRBD1. This CDR3 is built from 14 residues. Germline V gene sequence: CDR1 LGHNA, CDR2 YNFKEQ. V lost 3 bases to trimming and J lost 5 bases; unmatched junction nucleotides: 3. The CDR3 nucleotides read TGTGCCAGCAGCCAGAGGGACAGGGGTGAGACCCAGTACTTC. Translated, it gives CASSQRDRGETQYF.

This rearrangement joins TRBV19 to TRBJ1-5; D call uncertain. Deletions cut 5 bases from V and 0 bases from J, with 11 bases between. The CDR3 covers 15 residues. Germline CDR1 reads LNHDA; CDR2 reads SQIVND (reference sequence). CDR3 coding DNA: TGTGCCAGTAGTCCGCGGACGGATAGCAATCAGCCCCAGCATTTT. Protein sequence: CASSPRTDSNQPQHF.

This sequence joins TRBV30 and TRBJ1-1; maybe TRBD1 (6 bases). In germline, CDR1 is GTSNPN, CDR2 SVGIG (reference sequence). V lost 7 bases and J 1 base, leaving 7 bases between the germline ends. The CDR3 runs to 11 residues. CDR3 sequence reads: CASTGNTEAFF. The DNA of the CDR3 is TGTGCCTCGACAGGGAACACTGAAGCTTTCTTT.

This clone showed up many times. The rearrangement uses TRBV5-1 and TRBJ2-7, with TRBD1 identical over 10 bases. Germline CDR1 SGHRS, CDR2 YFSETQ. The CDR3 sequence is 15 residues long. J gave up 6 bases and V 0 bases, and 6 bases lay outside the gene matches. The CDR3 region is CASSLVWDRGTEQYF. CDR3 sequence (DNA): TGCGCCAGCAGCTTGGTATGGGACAGGGGAACCGAGCAGTACTTC. Drawing the rest from reference TRBV5-1 and TRBJ2-7, the complete variable domain is KAGVTQTPRYLIKTRGQQVTLSCSPISGHRSVSWYQQTPGQGLQFLFEYFSETQRNKGNFPGRFSGRQFSNSRSEMNVSTLELGDSALYLCASSLVWDRGTEQYFGPGTRLTVT.

This chain uses TRBV7-9 with TRBJ2-5; 7 bases match TRBD2. This CDR3 contains 15 residues. The V and J ends lost 6 bases and 5 bases, in that order; junction bases with no gene match: 12. The germline CDR1 and CDR2 sequences are SEHNR and FQNEAQ (reference sequence). The CDR3 reads CASSSPSGWGETQYF. In nucleotides, the CDR3 is TGTGCCAGCAGTTCTCCTAGCGGATGGGGGGAGACCCAGTACTTC. Together with reference TRBV7-9 and TRBJ2-5, the CDR3 gives the full variable domain: DTGVSQNPRHKITKRGQNVTFRCDPISEHNRLYWYRQTLGQGPEFLTYFQNEAQLEKSRLLSDRFSAERPKGSFSTLEIQRTEQGDSAMYLCASSSPSGWGETQYFGPGTRLLVL.

The chain has TRBV5-5 and TRBJ2-5; D perhaps matches TRBD1 (6 bases). The CDR3 is 15 amino acids. Per germline, CDR1 SGHKS and CDR2 YYEKEE (reference sequence). The V gene lost 4 bases and the J gene lost 1 base, with 14 bases spanning the gap. The chain's CDR3 is CASSRTVTSQETQYF. The CDR3, as DNA: TGTGCCAGCAGCCGGACAGTGACCTCCCAAGAGACCCAGTACTTC.

This chain joins TRBV18 and TRBJ2-1, with 7 bases identical to TRBD2. The CDR3 runs to 16 residues. The trim removed 1 base at V and 1 base at J, leaving 4 bases unmatched. Germline CDR1 KGHSH, CDR2 LQKENI. The DNA of the CDR3 is TGTGCCAGCTCACCACAGGTAGCGGGTTCCTACAATGAGCAGTTCTTC. Protein product: CASSPQVAGSYNEQFF. The full variable domain, rest sourced from reference TRBV18 and TRBJ2-1, is NAGVMQNPRHLVRRRGQEARLRCSPMKGHSHVYWYRQLPEEGLKFMVYLQKENIIDESGMPKERFSAEFPKEGPSILRIQQVVRGDSAAYFCASSPQVAGSYNEQFFGPGTRLTVL.

The rearrangement uses TRBV19 and TRBJ1-1; TRBD1 might be the D (5 bases). Deletions cut 7 bases from V and 5 bases from J, with 14 bases between. The germline V gene encodes CDR1 LNHDA and CDR2 SQIVND (reference sequence). The length of the CDR3 is 13 residues. CDR3 nucleotide sequence: TGTGCCAGTATCCGGGCAGGGATAACTGAAGCTTTCTTT. It codes for CASIRAGITEAFF. The full variable domain, in which reference TRBV19 and TRBJ1-1 provide the parts outside the CDR3, is DGGITQSPKYLFRKEGQNVTLSCEQNLNHDAMYWYRQDPGQGLRLIYYSQIVNDFQKGDIAEGYSVSREKKESFPLTVTSAQKNPTAFYLCASIRAGITEAFFGQGTRLTVV.

This CDR3 reads CASSVRASHGGTDTQYF. The DNA for the CDR3 is TGCGCCAGCAGCGTCCGGGCCTCACATGGGGGCACAGATACGCAGTATTTT. The gene calls are TRBV5-1 and TRBJ2-3; D gene uncertain. The CDR3 totals 17 residues. Trimming left V 4 bases short and J 1 base short, with 19 bases between. CDR1 and CDR2 (germline): SGHRS, YFSETQ.

This rearrangement joins TRBV5-6 to TRBJ1-5, with D perhaps matching TRBD1 (5 bases). CDR1 is SGHDT, CDR2 YYEEEE, per germline. Trimming removed 3 bases from V and 6 bases from J, with 19 bases in between. This CDR3 is built from 16 residues. The CDR3 sequence: CASSSGGTGGTQPQHF. CDR3 in DNA: TGTGCCAGCAGCTCGGGAGGGACGGGGGGAACTCAGCCCCAGCATTTT.

This sequence joins TRBV4-2 and TRBJ1-2, with 7 bases identical to TRBD1. CDR3 length: 15 residues. After removal of 0 bases from V and 8 bases from J, the junction contained 9 bases not matched to a gene. Germline assignment: CDR1 LGHNA and CDR2 YNFKEQ. The CDR3 region is CASSQDDRELGGYTF. CDR3 nucleotide sequence: TGTGCCAGCAGCCAAGATGACAGGGAATTAGGAGGCTACACCTTC.

This chain connects TRBV27 to TRBJ2-7; no reliable D call. Trimming shortened V by 1 base and J by 6 bases, and 13 bases separated the two germline ends. The CDR3 contains 14 residues. Germline values: CDR1 MNHEY, CDR2 SMNVEV (reference sequence). This CDR3 is CASSLLPQVGEQYF. The CDR3, as DNA: TGTGCCAGCAGTTTATTGCCCCAGGTCGGCGAGCAGTACTTC.

This clone was found once. The CDR3 DNA is TGTGCCTGGAGTTTCGGGGTTGAGCCTGAAGCTTTCTTT. The encoded protein is CAWSFGVEPEAFF. The chain is built from TRBV30 and TRBJ1-1; no firm D call. V dropped 2 bases and J dropped 6 bases, with 13 bases sitting between them. Germline lookup yields CDR1 GTSNPN and CDR2 SVGIG (reference sequence). The CDR3 consists of 13 residues.

The V call is TRBV3-1 (or the pseudogene TRBV3-2), the J call TRBJ2-3, with 10 bases that match TRBD2. Germline values: CDR1 LGHDT, CDR2 YNNKEL (reference sequence). The CDR3 loop spans 15 amino acids. With 2 bases clipped from V and 1 base from J, the junction kept 0 bases outside the gene matches. CDR3 residues: CASSQTSGGTDTQYF. The CDR3, as DNA: TGTGCCAGCAGCCAAACTAGCGGGGGCACAGATACGCAGTATTTT.

The chain carries TRBV19 and TRBJ1-5; D gene uncertain. V was cut by 6 bases and J by 0 bases, with 6 bases left in between. The CDR3 is 13 residues long. Germline CDR1 reads LNHDA; CDR2 reads SQIVND (reference sequence). CDR3 bases: TGTGCCAGTAGGCCGAATAGCAATCAGCCCCAGCATTTT. It translates to CASRPNSNQPQHF.

The gene calls are TRBV6-2 or TRBV6-3 and TRBJ2-7, with D unclear. V was trimmed by 0 bases and J by 6 bases, leaving 3 bases between them. The CDR3 consists of 11 residues. Germline loops: CDR1 MNHEY, CDR2 SVGEGT. DNA of the CDR3: TGTGCCAGCAGTTACTCGCGCGAGCAGTACTTC. This translates into CASSYSREQYF.

CDR3 region: CAWNTRNQPQHF. CDR3 sequence (DNA): TGTGCCTGGAACACGCGCAATCAGCCCCAGCATTTT. This chain joins TRBV30 and TRBJ1-5; no reliable D call. Trimming pared 4 bases from V and 2 bases from J, leaving 6 bases between. There are 12 residues in the CDR3. Germline CDR1 is GTSNPN and CDR2 is SVGIG (reference sequence). The whole variable domain, filled in from reference TRBV30 and TRBJ1-5, reads SQTIHQWPATLVQPVGSPLSLECTVEGTSNPNLYWYRQAAGRGLQLLFYSVGIGQISSEVPQNLSASRPQDRQFILSSKKLLLSDSGFYLCAWNTRNQPQHFGDGTRLSIL.

The chain is built from TRBV7-2 and TRBJ1-5; weak D call: TRBD1 (6 bases). Trimming took 1 base from V and 3 from J, leaving 13 bases between them. The CDR3 is made up of 16 amino acids. CDR1 and CDR2 (germline): SGHTA, FQGNSA. The CDR3 nucleotides are TGTGCCAGCAGCTTAGAAGGGGGGATCATCAATCAGCCCCAGCATTTT. It is translated as CASSLEGGIINQPQHF.

This chain links TRBV5-1 with TRBJ2-7, with D perhaps matching TRBD2 (5 bases). Germline lookup yields CDR1 SGHRS and CDR2 YFSETQ. This CDR3 contains 13 residues. Trimming stripped 1 base from V and 5 bases from J, with 10 bases between. The CDR3 sequence is CASSLRGNHEQYF. The CDR3 nucleotides read TGCGCCAGCAGCTTGAGAGGGAACCACGAGCAGTACTTC.

This chain connects TRBV4-1 to TRBJ1-5; D gene unclear. Germline-derived CDR1 and CDR2 are MGHRA and YSYEKL. This CDR3 comprises 14 residues. Trimming pared 0 bases from V and 6 bases from J, leaving 9 bases between. Here the CDR3 reads CASSQEAGVQPQHF. The CDR3 coding sequence is TGCGCCAGCAGCCAAGAAGCCGGAGTTCAGCCCCAGCATTTT.